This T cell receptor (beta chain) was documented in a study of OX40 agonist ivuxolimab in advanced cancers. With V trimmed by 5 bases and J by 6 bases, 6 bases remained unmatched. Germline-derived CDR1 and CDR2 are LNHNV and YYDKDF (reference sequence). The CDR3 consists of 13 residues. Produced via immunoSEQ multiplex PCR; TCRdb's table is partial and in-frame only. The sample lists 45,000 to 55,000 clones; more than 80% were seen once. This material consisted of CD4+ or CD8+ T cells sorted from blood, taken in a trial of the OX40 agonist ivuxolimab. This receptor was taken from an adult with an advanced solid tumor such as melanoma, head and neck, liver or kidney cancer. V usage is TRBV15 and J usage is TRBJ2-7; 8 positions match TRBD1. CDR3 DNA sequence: TGTGCCACCAGCCCGGACAGGGCCCGCGAGCAGTACTTC. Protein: CATSPDRAREQYF.